The present entry profiles one T cell receptor beta chain with its context. The data were produced by immunoSEQ multiplex PCR, yet TCRdb's version contains in-frame clones alone and is incomplete. Of approximately 85,000 clones in the sample, roughly nine tenths were seen once. The source of the sample is a study of T cell changes during pregnancy in multiple sclerosis. This CDR3 comprises 16 residues. Germline V CDR1 and CDR2: LNHNV, YYDKDF (reference sequence). Trimming at V came to 1 base and at J to 1 base, leaving 5 bases not matched to a gene. The rearrangement joins TRBV15 to TRBJ1-1; the match to TRBD1 covers 8 bases. Sequencing was performed on peripheral blood, taken in the first trimester of pregnancy. The clonotype was recovered from a female donor with multiple sclerosis, enrolled in a pregnancy study. The CDR3 is CATSRVWTGTNTEAFF. The CDR3 bases are TGTGCCACCAGCAGAGTATGGACAGGGACGAACACTGAAGCTTTCTTT. Full variable domain (missing parts from reference TRBV15 and TRBJ1-1): DAMVIQNPRYQVTQFGKPVTLSCSQTLNHNVMYWYQQKSSQAPKLLFHYYDKDFNNEADTPDNFQSRRPNTSFCFLDIRSPGLGDTAMYLCATSRVWTGTNTEAFFGQGTRLTVV.